This is a list of T cell receptor beta chains from one sample in a study of blood T cell repertoires in COVID-19. The table came from immunoSEQ multiplex PCR; TCRdb's copy has only in-frame clones and leaves some out. The sample includes 30,000 or so clones, roughly 78% of them seen just once. The sequencing input was peripheral blood. These receptors originate from a man older than 75 with active or convalescent COVID-19. The CDR3 runs from the conserved cysteine through the conserved F or W. The D gene is left open where the match is weak.

TRBD2	16	TRBV7-2	TRBJ2-5	CASSSIRTSLEETQYF
TRBD1	15	TRBV5-6	TRBJ1-4	CASSFVGQGAEKLFF
.	14	TRBV14	TRBJ2-1	CASSQTSLHNEQFF
TRBD1	15	TRBV7-7	TRBJ1-4	CASSPGRGGAEKLFF
TRBD1	14	TRBV19	TRBJ1-5	CASTRTGDNQPQHF
.	15	TRBV24-1	TRBJ2-2	CATSDFATAPGELFF
.	13	TRBV14	TRBJ1-2	CASSQSGQIGYTF
.	16	TRBV24-1	TRBJ1-4	CATSDPRGGDNEKLFF
.	12	TRBV5-1	TRBJ1-2	CASSGPGDGYTF
.	14	TRBV6-5	TRBJ1-5	CASSAQGVDQPQHF
TRBD1	15	TRBV19	TRBJ2-3	CASSIGTGSTDTQYF
.	14	TRBV11-3	TRBJ2-2	CASGTLRETGELFF
.	14	TRBV28	TRBJ1-1	CASSLHTGSTEAFF
TRBD2	18	TRBV7-9	TRBJ2-3	CASSLTSGRARITDTQYF
TRBD1	14	TRBV5-5	TRBJ1-4	CASSLGTGGEKLFF
.	12	TRBV18	TRBJ2-3	CASSPSADTQYF